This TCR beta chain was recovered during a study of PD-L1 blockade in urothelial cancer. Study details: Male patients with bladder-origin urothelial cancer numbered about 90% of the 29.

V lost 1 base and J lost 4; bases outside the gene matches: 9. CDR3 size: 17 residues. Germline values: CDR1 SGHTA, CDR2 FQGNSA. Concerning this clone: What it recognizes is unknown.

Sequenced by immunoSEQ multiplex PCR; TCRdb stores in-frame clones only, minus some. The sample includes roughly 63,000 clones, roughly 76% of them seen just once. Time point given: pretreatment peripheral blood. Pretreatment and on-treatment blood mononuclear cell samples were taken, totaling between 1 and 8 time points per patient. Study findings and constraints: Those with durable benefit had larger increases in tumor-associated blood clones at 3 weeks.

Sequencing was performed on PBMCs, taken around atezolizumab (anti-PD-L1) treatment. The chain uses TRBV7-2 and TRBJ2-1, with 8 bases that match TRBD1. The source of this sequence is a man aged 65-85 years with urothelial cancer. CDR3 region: CASSLVSTGTGYNEQFF. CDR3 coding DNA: TGTGCCAGCAGCTTAGTCTCGACCGGGACAGGATACAATGAGCAGTTCTTC.